This TCR beta chain is from a study of T cell responses to AZD1222 COVID-19 vaccine. About the study: It was second doses at about 4 or about 12 weeks that were pooled.

This table comes from immunoSEQ multiplex PCR, and its TCRdb copy is limited to in-frame clones, with some not included. The sample has roughly 180,000 clones; around 94% are singletons. This CDR3 is built from 15 residues. Germline V gives CDR1 MDHEN, CDR2 SYDVKM. With V trimmed by 8 bases and J by 7 bases, 10 bases remained unmatched. The source was peripheral blood, collected on day 0 of AZD1222 vaccination. This chain joins TRBV28 and TRBJ1-6, with TRBD1 matching 8 bases. The clonotype was recovered from an adult in good health. CDR3 in DNA: TGTGCCAGCGTTCGGCAGGGGGCTTCAAATTCACCCCTCCACTTT. Encoded protein: CASVRQGASNSPLHF.